This TCR beta chain emerged from a study of cytomegalovirus exposure and HLA in healthy donors. Comment on this clone: The target antigen is unknown.

Here immunoSEQ multiplex PCR was the method, and the copy in TCRdb shows in-frame clones only, minus some. The sample lists 300,000 to 450,000 clones; roughly 90% were seen once. General study results and limits: Despite most TCR sequences being rare, some public TCRs occurred in many donors. As was reported, the classifier diagnosed cytomegalovirus status with high specificity and sensitivity.

V gave up 4 bases and J gave up 2 bases, with 10 bases separating them. Per the germline V gene, CDR1 is SGHRS and CDR2 is YFSETQ. This CDR3 region has 15 residues. The receptor was isolated from a young woman in good health and CMV-seronegative. Sequenced material: PBMCs. V is TRBV5-1 and J is TRBJ2-6; weak D call: TRBD2 (5 bases). The CDR3 nucleotides read TGCGCCAGCAGCCTAGACGGGGCTGGGGCCAACGTCCTGACTTTC. Amino acids: CASSLDGAGANVLTF. The complete variable domain, with remaining parts taken from reference TRBV5-1 and TRBJ2-6, reads KAGVTQTPRYLIKTRGQQVTLSCSPISGHRSVSWYQQTPGQGLQFLFEYFSETQRNKGNFPGRFSGRQFSNSRSEMNVSTLELGDSALYLCASSLDGAGANVLTFGAGSRLTVL.